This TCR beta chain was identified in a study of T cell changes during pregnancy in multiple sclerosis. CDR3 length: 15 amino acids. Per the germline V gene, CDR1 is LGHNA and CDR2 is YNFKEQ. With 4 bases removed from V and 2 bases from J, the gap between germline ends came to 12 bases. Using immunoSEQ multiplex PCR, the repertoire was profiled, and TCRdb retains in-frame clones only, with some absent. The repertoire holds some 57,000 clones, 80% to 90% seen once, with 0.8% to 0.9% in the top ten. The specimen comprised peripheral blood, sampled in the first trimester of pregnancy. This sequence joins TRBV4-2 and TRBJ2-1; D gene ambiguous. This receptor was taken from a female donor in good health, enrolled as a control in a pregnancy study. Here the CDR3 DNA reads TGTGCCAGCAGCCTGCCTGGCGGCACCTACAATGAGCAGTTCTTC. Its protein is CASSLPGGTYNEQFF.